The source of this TCR beta chain is a study of shared clonotypes between healthy human individuals. The protocol was immunoSEQ multiplex PCR, while the TCRdb copy is restricted to in-frame clones and leaves out a portion. The sample has about 750,000 clones, 92% seen once. Notes on the study in general: Larger richness was generally estimated for naive than memory subsets.

The CDR3 runs to 14 residues. The germline V gene has CDR1 MNHEY and CDR2 SVGAGI. V was pared by 6 bases and J by 5 bases, with 9 bases of the junction left unmatched. Terminally differentiated effector memory CD45RA+ cells were left out of the naive CD8 fraction, which was CD45RO-negative and positively selected for CCR7. In the case of this clone: No antigen is known for it.

The chain is built from TRBV6-5 and TRBJ2-7, with 8 nucleotides matching TRBD2. The TCR sequence derives from a man aged 25 to 45 in good health. Source material: naive CD8+ T cells sorted from blood. The CDR3 is CASRIQSGRDEQYF. Written as DNA, the CDR3 is TGTGCCAGCAGGATTCAGAGCGGGAGAGACGAGCAGTACTTC.